This record looks at one TCR beta chain sequence and its context. Its cognate antigen is unknown. The data originate from a study of blood T cells in healthy people across ages. Study findings and constraints: Changes seen in expanded clonotypes were possibly confounded by donor CMV status left unknown. Naive T cell percentage showed a strong correlation with the diversity of TCR beta.

Through a sample-barcoded 5' primer and a J-beta primer mix, a second PCR was run for roughly 6 to 11 cycles. MiXCR was run by TCRdb on the 5' RACE reads, yielding one entry per CDR3 protein. This sample has around 1.5 million distinct CDR3 sequences; 40% to 50% occur once, and the top ten carry around 8%. This receptor was identified in a woman aged 18-30 years in good health. Input material: blood.

The CDR3, as DNA: TGTGCCAGCAGTTGCTCAAGCTACGAGCAGTACTTC. Amino acid sequence: CASSCSSYEQYF. The rearrangement uses TRBV6-6 and TRBJ2-7; no clear D. Deletions cut 4 bases from V and 3 bases from J, with 7 bases between. Germline values: CDR1 MNHNY, CDR2 SVGAGI (reference sequence). The CDR3 runs to 12 residues.